A single sample gave rise to the 18 T cell receptor beta chains below, sequenced in a study of regulatory and conventional T cells in RAG deficiency. The sorted conventional CD4+ T cells were CD25-low and CD127-high, with genomic DNA sequenced. The data were produced by immunoSEQ multiplex PCR, yet TCRdb's version contains in-frame clones alone and is incomplete. The sample contains under 35,000 clones, 75% to 80% of which appear only once. In addition, the sample was reused for a study of regulatory T cells. That investigation notes: The primer mix had 52 TRBV and 13 TRBJ primers.

The sample was CD4+ effector T cells sorted from blood. The receptors stem from a human donor in good health.

This chain links TRBV19 with TRBJ2-7, with D perhaps matching TRBD1 (6 bases). The ends were cut back, 2 bases at V and 2 bases at J, with 16 bases in the middle. This CDR3 spans 16 amino acids. Germline V gene lookup returns CDR1 LNHDA and CDR2 SQIVND (reference sequence). As DNA, the CDR3 is TGTGCCAGTAGTATAATTGGGGGCCAAACCCCCTACGAGCAGTACTTC. Translated: CASSIIGGQTPYEQYF.

The rearrangement joins TRBV6-1 to TRBJ1-2; D is uncertain. Per germline, CDR1 MNHNS and CDR2 SASEGT. Trimming cost V 8 bases and J 4 bases, with 11 bases left between them. CDR3 length: 12 amino acids. CDR3 coding DNA: TGTGCCAGCGTTGCATCTGGCTATGGCTACACCTTC. Amino acid sequence: CASVASGYGYTF.

The chain recombines TRBV10-2 with TRBJ2-7; D not certain. Trimming left V 7 bases short and J 2 bases short, with 18 bases between. CDR1 WSHSY and CDR2 SAAADI come from the germline V gene. The CDR3 is 15 amino acids. CDR3 coding DNA: TGCGCCAGCACCCCCGCTATTACTGGAGCCTACGAGCAGTACTTC. This encodes CASTPAITGAYEQYF.

The chain is built from TRBV2 and TRBJ2-6; D not certain. The germline V gene has CDR1 SNHLY and CDR2 FYNNEI. V was cut by 10 bases and J by 0 bases, with 13 bases left in between. The CDR3 totals 15 residues. The CDR3 DNA reads as TGTGCCACCAATAGTGGCGGCTCTGGGGCCAACGTCCTGACTTTC. Protein: CATNSGGSGANVLTF.

A remark on this clone: A junction boundary mismatches the germline segment, possibly from a read error. The rearrangement links TRBV11-3 to TRBJ1-4; TRBD1 matches 9 bases. The CDR3 has 14 residues. Germline CDR1 SGHNT, CDR2 YENEEA. The CDR3 region has the DNA TGTGCCAGCAGCGTAGACAGGGGGTACGAAAAACTGTTTTTT. Protein sequence: CASSVDRGYEKLFF. The complete variable domain, with remaining parts taken from reference TRBV11-3 and TRBJ1-4, reads EAGVVQSPRYKIIEKKQPVAFWCNPISGHNTLYWYLQNLGQGPELLIRYENEEAVDDSQLPKDRFSAERLKGVDSTLKIQPAELGDSAVYLCASSVDRGYEKLFFGSGTQLSVL.

The rearrangement joins TRBV10-3 to TRBJ2-2; possibly TRBD1 for D (6 bases). Germline V CDR1 and CDR2: ENHRY, SYGVKD. The CDR3 loop spans 13 amino acids. Trimming shortened V by 6 bases and J by 3 bases, and 8 bases separated the two germline ends. The CDR3 DNA reads TGTGCCATCAGGGGACAAGACACCGGGGAGCTGTTTTTT. This encodes CAIRGQDTGELFF.

This clone has just one count. The chain uses TRBV9 and TRBJ1-2; 7 nucleotides match TRBD1. Germline-derived CDR1 and CDR2 are SGDLS and YYNGEE. The CDR3 is 14 residues long. The junction had 11 bases not matched to a gene; V was cut back by 8 bases and J by 4 bases. CDR3 residues: CASRQGLDSYGYTF. CDR3 coding DNA: TGTGCCAGTAGACAGGGTCTAGACTCCTATGGCTACACCTTC.

The chain employs TRBV28 and TRBJ1-2; D call uncertain. V dropped 6 bases and J dropped 0 bases, with 8 bases sitting between them. The CDR3 sequence is 13 residues long. Germline CDR1 reads MDHEN; CDR2 reads SYDVKM. CDR3 loop: CASSQPPNYGYTF. The DNA for the CDR3 is TGTGCCAGCAGCCAACCACCTAACTATGGCTACACCTTC.

The gene calls are TRBV6-5 and TRBJ2-7; D might be TRBD1 (6 bases). Trimming shortened V by 0 bases and J by 6 bases, and 12 bases separated the two germline ends. The CDR3 sequence is 14 residues long. Germline assignment: CDR1 MNHEY and CDR2 SVGAGI. The CDR3 loop is CASSYSTGYGEQYF. CDR3 coding DNA: TGTGCCAGCAGTTACTCGACAGGTTATGGCGAGCAGTACTTC.

The J gene is TRBJ1-1, the V gene TRBV4-2, with unresolved D. CDR1 and CDR2 (germline): LGHNA, YNFKEQ. This CDR3 is 14 amino acids long. The V and J ends lost 0 bases and 7 bases respectively, with 12 bases between them. The CDR3 nucleotides are TGTGCCAGCAGCCAAGAGGGGATTAAGAGTGAAGCTTTCTTT. This translates into CASSQEGIKSEAFF.

The V call is TRBV19, the J call TRBJ1-1, with TRBD1 matching 9 bases. The J segment lost 5 bases and the V segment lost 6 bases, leaving 4 bases of the junction unmatched. Germline V gives CDR1 LNHDA, CDR2 SQIVND (reference sequence). CDR3 length: 13 residues. DNA of the CDR3: TGTGCCAGTAGCCGGGACAGGGAAACTGAAGCTTTCTTT. Amino acid sequence: CASSRDRETEAFF.

This chain uses TRBV7-8 with TRBJ1-1; tentatively, D is TRBD1 (5 bases). Germline V gene data show CDR1 as SGHVS and CDR2 as FQNEAQ. V was trimmed by 9 bases and J by 1 base, leaving 15 bases between them. The CDR3 length is 14 residues. The CDR3 nucleotides read TGTGCCAGTAATACGAGGGGACGGAACACTGAAGCTTTCTTT. This encodes CASNTRGRNTEAFF. Complete variable domain (other parts from reference TRBV7-8 and TRBJ1-1): GAGVSQSPRYKVAKRGQDVALRCDPISGHVSLFWYQQALGQGPEFLTYFQNEAQLDKSGLPSDRFFAERPEGSVSTLKIQRTQQEDSAVYLCASNTRGRNTEAFFGQGTRLTVV.

The count of this clone is one. The chain combines TRBV5-1 with TRBJ1-1, with 8 bases aligning to TRBD1. The CDR3 totals 15 residues. Germline V CDR1 and CDR2: SGHRS, YFSETQ. Losses at the gene ends were 4 bases for V and 5 bases for J; bases not matched to a gene: 10. The CDR3 coding sequence is TGCGCCAGCAGCCCGGGAGCAGGGGGCTGGACTGAAGCTTTCTTT. Its protein is CASSPGAGGWTEAFF.

This chain links TRBV11-2 with TRBJ2-2, with 8 bases aligning to TRBD1. The ends lost 1 base at V and 6 bases at J; junction bases unmatched: 4. The CDR3 covers 15 residues. The germline gives CDR1 SGHAT, CDR2 FQNNGV. The CDR3 nucleotides read TGTGCCAGCAGCTTAGTGAGGGGACAGGCCGGGGAGCTGTTTTTT. Amino acids: CASSLVRGQAGELFF.

The chain combines TRBV10-3 with TRBJ2-5; 9 bases map to TRBD2. Germline trimming cut 3 bases from V and 0 bases from J; bases unmatched to any gene: 8. Germline CDR1 is ENHRY and CDR2 is SYGVKD. The CDR3 has 17 amino acids. CDR3 region: CAISDSRGGPNQETQYF. The CDR3 DNA reads TGTGCCATCAGTGACTCGCGGGGGGGGCCGAACCAAGAGACCCAGTACTTC.

The genes are TRBV18 and TRBJ1-3; D is unclear. Germline V CDR1 and CDR2: KGHSH, LQKENI. The CDR3 extends over 16 amino acids. V was cut by 2 bases and J by 0 bases, with 11 bases left in between. CDR3 nucleotide sequence: TGTGCCAGCTCACCAGACCCGCCAAACTCTGGAAACACCATATATTTT. This sequence encodes CASSPDPPNSGNTIYF.

The V call is TRBV7-8, the J call TRBJ1-6; D gene unclear. V was clipped by 1 base and J by 0 bases, with 7 bases between them. The CDR3 consists of 16 residues. The germline V gene encodes CDR1 SGHVS and CDR2 FQNEAQ. The CDR3: CASSLGPSSYNSPLHF. The CDR3, as DNA: TGTGCCAGCAGCTTAGGTCCAAGCTCCTATAATTCACCCCTCCACTTT.

The CDR3 DNA reads TGTGCCAGCAGCGTCGGGCAGTACCAAGAGACCCAGTACTTC. Amino acids: CASSVGQYQETQYF. The J gene is TRBJ2-5, the V gene TRBV9; unclear D gene. The CDR3 spans 14 residues. CDR1 and CDR2 from the germline V gene are SGDLS and YYNGEE. Trimming cost V 2 bases and J 0 bases, with 8 bases left between them.